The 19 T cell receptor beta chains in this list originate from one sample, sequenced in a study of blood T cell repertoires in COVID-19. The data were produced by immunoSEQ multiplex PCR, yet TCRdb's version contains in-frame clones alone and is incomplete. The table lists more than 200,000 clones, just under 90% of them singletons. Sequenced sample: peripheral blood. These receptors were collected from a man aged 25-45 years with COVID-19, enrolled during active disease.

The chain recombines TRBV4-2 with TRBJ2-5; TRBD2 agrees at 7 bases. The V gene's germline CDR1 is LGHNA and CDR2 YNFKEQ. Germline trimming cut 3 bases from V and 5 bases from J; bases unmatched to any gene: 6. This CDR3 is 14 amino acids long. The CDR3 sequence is CASSQAGDAETQYF. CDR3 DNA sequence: TGTGCCAGCAGCCAGGCGGGGGATGCGGAGACCCAGTACTTC.

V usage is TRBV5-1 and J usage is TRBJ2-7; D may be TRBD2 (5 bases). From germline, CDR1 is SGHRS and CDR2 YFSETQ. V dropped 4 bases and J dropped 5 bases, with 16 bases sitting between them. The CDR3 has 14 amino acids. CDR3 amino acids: CASSPGSFSDEQYF. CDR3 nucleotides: TGCGCCAGCAGCCCGGGAAGCTTCTCTGACGAGCAGTACTTC.

CDR3 region: CASSLSWTGLYGYTF. The CDR3 bases are TGTGCCAGCAGTTTATCGTGGACAGGGCTCTATGGCTACACCTTC. V gene TRBV27 combines with J gene TRBJ1-2; 8 bases are shared with TRBD1. Losses at the gene ends were 0 bases for V and 4 bases for J; bases not matched to a gene: 4. Germline V lookup: CDR1 MNHEY, CDR2 SMNVEV (reference sequence). The CDR3 contains 15 residues.

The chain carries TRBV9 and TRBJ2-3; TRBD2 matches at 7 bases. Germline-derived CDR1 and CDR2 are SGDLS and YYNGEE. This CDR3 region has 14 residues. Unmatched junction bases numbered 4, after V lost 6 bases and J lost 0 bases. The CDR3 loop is CASKRDYSTDTQYF. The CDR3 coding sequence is TGTGCCAGCAAGCGGGATTATAGCACAGATACGCAGTATTTT.

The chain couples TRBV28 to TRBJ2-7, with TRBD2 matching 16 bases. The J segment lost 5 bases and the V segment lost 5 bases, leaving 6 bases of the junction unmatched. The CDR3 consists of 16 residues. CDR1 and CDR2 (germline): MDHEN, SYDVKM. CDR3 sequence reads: CASSVGTSGRAHEQYF. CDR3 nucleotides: TGTGCCAGCAGTGTAGGGACTAGCGGGAGGGCCCACGAGCAGTACTTC.

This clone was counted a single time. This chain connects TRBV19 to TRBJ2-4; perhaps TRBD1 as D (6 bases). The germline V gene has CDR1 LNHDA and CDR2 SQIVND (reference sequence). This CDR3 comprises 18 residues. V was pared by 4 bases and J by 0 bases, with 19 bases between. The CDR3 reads CASSTGYAGELAKNIQYF. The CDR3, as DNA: TGTGCCAGTAGTACGGGTTATGCAGGGGAGCTAGCCAAAAACATTCAGTACTTC.

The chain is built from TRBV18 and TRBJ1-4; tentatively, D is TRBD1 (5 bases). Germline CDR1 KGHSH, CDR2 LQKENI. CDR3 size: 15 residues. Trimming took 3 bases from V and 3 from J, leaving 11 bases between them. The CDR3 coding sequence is TGTGCCAGCTCACCGGCAGGGCTCTCTAATGAAAAACTGTTTTTT. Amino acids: CASSPAGLSNEKLFF.

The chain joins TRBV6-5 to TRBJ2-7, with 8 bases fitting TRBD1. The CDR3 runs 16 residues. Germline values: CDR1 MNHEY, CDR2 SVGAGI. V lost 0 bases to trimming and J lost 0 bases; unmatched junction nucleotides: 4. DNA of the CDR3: TGTGCCAGCAGTTACTCTAGGACAGGGACCTCCTACGAGCAGTACTTC. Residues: CASSYSRTGTSYEQYF.

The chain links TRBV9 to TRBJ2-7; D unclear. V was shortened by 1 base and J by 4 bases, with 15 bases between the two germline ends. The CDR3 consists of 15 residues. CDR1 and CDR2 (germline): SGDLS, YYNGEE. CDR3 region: CASSVNADTIYEQYF. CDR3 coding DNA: TGTGCCAGCAGCGTAAACGCGGATACAATTTACGAGCAGTACTTC.

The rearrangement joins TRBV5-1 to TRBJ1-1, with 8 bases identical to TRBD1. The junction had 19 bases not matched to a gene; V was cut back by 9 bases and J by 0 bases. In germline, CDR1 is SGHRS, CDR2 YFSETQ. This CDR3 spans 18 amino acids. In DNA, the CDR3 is TGCGCCACGGGGGTCCCGACAGGGGTTTTTCAAATGAACACTGAAGCTTTCTTT. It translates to CATGVPTGVFQMNTEAFF.

CDR3 in DNA: TGTGCCAGCAGCTTAACCGAAGGGGGCGGCTACACCTTC. Amino acids: CASSLTEGGGYTF. The chain couples TRBV7-3 to TRBJ1-2; 7 bases match TRBD1. The CDR3 extends over 13 amino acids. The V gene end was trimmed by 0 bases and the J gene end by 8 bases; junction bases not matched to a gene: 3. Germline V lookup: CDR1 SGHTA, CDR2 FQGTGA.

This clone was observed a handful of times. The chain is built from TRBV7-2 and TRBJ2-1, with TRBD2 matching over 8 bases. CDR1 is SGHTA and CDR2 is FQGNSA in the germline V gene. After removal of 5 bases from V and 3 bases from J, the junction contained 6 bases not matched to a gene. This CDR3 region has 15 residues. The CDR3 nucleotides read TGTGCCAGCAGCCAAAAAGCGGGAGACTACAATGAGCAGTTCTTC. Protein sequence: CASSQKAGDYNEQFF.

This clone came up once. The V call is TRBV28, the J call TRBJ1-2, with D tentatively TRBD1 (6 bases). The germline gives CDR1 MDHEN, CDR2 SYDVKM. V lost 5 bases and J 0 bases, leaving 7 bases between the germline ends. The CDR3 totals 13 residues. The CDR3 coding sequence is TGTGCCAGCAGTCAGGGGACTAACTATGGCTACACCTTC. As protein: CASSQGTNYGYTF.

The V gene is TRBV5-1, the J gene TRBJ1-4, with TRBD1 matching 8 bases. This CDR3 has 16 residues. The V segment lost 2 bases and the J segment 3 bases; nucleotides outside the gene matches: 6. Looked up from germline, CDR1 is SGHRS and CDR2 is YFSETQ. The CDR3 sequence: CASSFQGAVANEKLFF. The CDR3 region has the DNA TGCGCCAGCAGCTTTCAGGGGGCGGTGGCTAATGAAAAACTGTTTTTT.

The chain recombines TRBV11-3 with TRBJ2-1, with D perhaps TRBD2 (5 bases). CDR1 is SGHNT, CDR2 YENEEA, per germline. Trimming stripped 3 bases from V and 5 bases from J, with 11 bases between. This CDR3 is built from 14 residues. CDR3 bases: TGTGCCAGCAGCTTTAGAGGGCCCCACAATGAGCAGTTCTTC. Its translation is CASSFRGPHNEQFF.

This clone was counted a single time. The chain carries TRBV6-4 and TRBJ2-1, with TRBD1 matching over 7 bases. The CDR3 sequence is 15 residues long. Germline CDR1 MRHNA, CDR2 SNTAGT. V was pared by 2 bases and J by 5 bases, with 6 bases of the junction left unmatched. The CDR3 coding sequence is TGTGCCAGCAGTGACGGTGGACAGGACCACAATGAGCAGTTCTTC. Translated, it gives CASSDGGQDHNEQFF.

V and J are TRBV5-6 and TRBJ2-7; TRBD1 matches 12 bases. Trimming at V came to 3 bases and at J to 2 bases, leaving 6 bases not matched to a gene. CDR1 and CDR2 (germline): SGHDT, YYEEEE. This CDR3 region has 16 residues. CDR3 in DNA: TGTGCCAGCAGCTCGGGACAGGGGGCGGGAGCCTACGAGCAGTACTTC. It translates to CASSSGQGAGAYEQYF.

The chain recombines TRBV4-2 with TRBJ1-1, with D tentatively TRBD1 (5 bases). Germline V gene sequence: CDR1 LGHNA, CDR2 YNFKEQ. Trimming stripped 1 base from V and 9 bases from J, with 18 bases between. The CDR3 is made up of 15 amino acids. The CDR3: CASSQVEGTGGQAFF. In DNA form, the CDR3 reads TGTGCCAGCAGCCAAGTGGAAGGGACGGGGGGTCAAGCTTTCTTT.

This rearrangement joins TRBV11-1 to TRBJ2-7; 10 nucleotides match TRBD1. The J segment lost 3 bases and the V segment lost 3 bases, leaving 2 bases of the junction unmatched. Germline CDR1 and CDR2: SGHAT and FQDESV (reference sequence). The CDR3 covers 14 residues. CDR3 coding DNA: TGTGCCAGCAGCTTGGACAGGGGGGTCTACGAGCAGTACTTC. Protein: CASSLDRGVYEQYF.